This T cell receptor beta chain was identified in a study of blood T cell repertoires in COVID-19. Study at large: Collection of acute and convalescent COVID-19 samples took place in the United States, Italy and Spain. The analysed material was cDNA or gDNA that came from T cells, B-cell-depleted T cells, or PBMCs.

The CDR3 length is 12 residues. V was pared by 5 bases and J by 5 bases, with 9 bases between. The repertoire was sequenced with immunoSEQ multiplex PCR; TCRdb's copy has only in-frame clones and lacks some. The sample lists more than 75,000 clones; 84% were seen once. The gene calls are TRBV12-3 or TRBV12-4 and TRBJ1-1, with D uncertain. The clonotype originates from a human donor in a cohort sampled during active COVID-19. Input material: peripheral blood. Here the CDR3 DNA reads TGTGCCAGCAGTGAGGGCGTAACTGAAGCTTTCTTT. This encodes CASSEGVTEAFF.